Listed here are 2 T cell receptor beta chains from one sample, sequenced in a study of blood T cells in healthy people across ages. A second PCR of about 7 to 12 cycles used a sample-barcoded 5' primer and a J-beta primer mix. TCRdb passed the 5' RACE reads through MiXCR, listing each CDR3 protein once. The profile shows about 730,000 distinct CDR3 sequences, about 40% of them singletons. Sample: blood. These receptors originate from an older woman in good health.

In its sample, this clonotype was seen a few times. The V and J genes are TRBV2 and TRBJ1-6; D not resolved. The CDR3 runs 15 residues. Looked up from germline, CDR1 is SNHLY and CDR2 is FYNNEI. V gave up 5 bases and J gave up 7 bases, with 15 bases separating them. Here the CDR3 reads CASSPDWGLNSPLHF. The DNA of the CDR3 is TGTGCCAGCAGTCCCGATTGGGGTTTGAATTCACCCCTCCACTTT.

The chain has TRBV5-1 and TRBJ2-2; no definite D call. The CDR3 length is 13 residues. Germline loops: CDR1 SGHRS, CDR2 YFSETQ. The V and J ends lost 4 bases and 5 bases respectively, with 9 bases between them. This CDR3 reads CASSPTETGELFF. CDR3 in DNA: TGCGCCAGCAGCCCCACAGAAACCGGGGAGCTGTTTTTT.